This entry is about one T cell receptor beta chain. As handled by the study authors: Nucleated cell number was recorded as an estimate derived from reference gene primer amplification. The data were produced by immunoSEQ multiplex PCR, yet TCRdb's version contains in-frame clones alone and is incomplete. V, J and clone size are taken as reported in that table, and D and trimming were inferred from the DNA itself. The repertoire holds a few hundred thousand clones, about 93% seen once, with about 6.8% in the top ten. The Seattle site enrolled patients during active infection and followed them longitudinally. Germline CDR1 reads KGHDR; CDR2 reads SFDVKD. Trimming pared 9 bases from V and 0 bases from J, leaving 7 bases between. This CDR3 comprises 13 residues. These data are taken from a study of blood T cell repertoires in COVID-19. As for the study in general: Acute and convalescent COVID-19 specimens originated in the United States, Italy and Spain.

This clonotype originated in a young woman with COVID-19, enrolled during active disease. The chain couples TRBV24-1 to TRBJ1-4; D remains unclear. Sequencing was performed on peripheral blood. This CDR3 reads CATSTSTNEKLFF. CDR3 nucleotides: TGTGCCACCTCTACCTCAACTAATGAAAAACTGTTTTTT.